Sequencing of this TCR beta chain was carried out in a study of early T cells in non-severe SARS-CoV-2 infection. The wider study: Sequenced material consisted of bulk RNA (from unsorted whole blood), and chains were unpaired.

In the library, individual cDNA molecules carried attached unique molecular identifiers. TCRdb reanalysed the 5' RACE reads using MiXCR and keeps one entry per CDR3 protein. The table shows 100,000 to 130,000 distinct CDR3 sequences, with about an eighth occurring only once. Per the germline V gene, CDR1 is DFQATT and CDR2 is SNEGSKA (reference sequence). V gave up 7 bases and J gave up 4 bases, with 13 bases separating them. The CDR3 extends over 12 amino acids. This clonotype was observed many times. The rearrangement joins TRBV20-1 to TRBJ1-1, with D uncertain. The specimen sequenced was whole blood. The clonotype originates from an adult who was a healthcare worker with PCR-confirmed SARS-CoV-2 infection or an uninfected control (not recorded which). In DNA form, the CDR3 reads TGCAGTGTTCATTCTCGGGTCACTGAAGCTTTCTTT. As protein: CSVHSRVTEAFF.